Listed here are 20 T cell receptor beta chains from one sample, sequenced in a study of blood T cell repertoires in COVID-19 (dated by TCRdb to the early 2020s). Library generation was performed with the immunoSEQ multiplex PCR assay. Drawn from immuneACCESS, this table holds only the in-frame rearrangements with V and J called that TCRdb kept. Clones are partly lost; checked studies trace under half to an unresolved V gene and leave the rest unexplained. The sample table lists some 530,000 clones, 70% to 90% of them with a count of one. The top ten clonotypes cover 3% to 4% of the sample. The specimen was peripheral blood. The receptors originated from a human donor in a cohort sampled during active COVID-19.

This chain connects TRBV24-1 to TRBJ2-3; weak D call: TRBD1 (6 bases). V was pared by 9 bases and J by 1 base, with 16 bases between. Per germline, CDR1 KGHDR and CDR2 SFDVKD. CDR3 length: 15 residues. The CDR3 coding sequence is TGTGCCACCGCCAGGACAGTCCTAGGCACAGATACGCAGTATTTT. It translates to CATARTVLGTDTQYF.

J is TRBJ1-1 and V is TRBV19; 7 bases fit TRBD1. Trimming removed 1 base from V and 1 base from J; junction bases left unmatched: 6. CDR1 is LNHDA and CDR2 is SQIVND in the germline V gene (reference sequence). The CDR3 contains 16 residues. The CDR3 sequence is CASSIGVGQRNTEAFF. The CDR3 DNA reads TGTGCCAGTAGTATAGGAGTGGGACAGAGGAACACTGAAGCTTTCTTT.

This clone was counted a single time. J is TRBJ2-3 and V is TRBV18; a possible D gene is TRBD2 (6 bases). The CDR3 length is 14 residues. The V end lost 6 bases, the J end lost 3 bases, and 13 bases lay between the germline ends. Per germline, CDR1 KGHSH and CDR2 LQKENI. The CDR3: CASSVTGETDTQYF. CDR3 coding DNA: TGTGCCAGCTCGGTAACGGGAGAAACAGATACGCAGTATTTT.

The genes are TRBV3-1 (or the pseudogene TRBV3-2) and TRBJ2-1; D gene unclear. CDR1 is LGHDT, CDR2 YNNKEL, per germline (reference sequence). V was clipped by 2 bases and J by 6 bases, with 23 bases between them. This CDR3 is built from 18 residues. CDR3 amino acids: CASSQYRPNRVHFNEQFF. The CDR3 DNA reads as TGTGCCAGCAGCCAATACCGACCGAACAGAGTCCACTTCAATGAGCAGTTCTTC.

The chain carries TRBV7-3 and TRBJ2-7; 10 bases map to TRBD2. With V trimmed by 4 bases and J by 4 bases, 10 bases remained unmatched. This CDR3 spans 16 amino acids. Germline CDR1 SGHTA, CDR2 FQGTGA. The CDR3 protein is CASSSTTSGNWYEQYF. In DNA form, the CDR3 reads TGTGCCAGCAGCTCGACAACTAGCGGGAACTGGTACGAGCAGTACTTC.

The chain links TRBV7-2 to TRBJ2-7; 8 nucleotides align to TRBD2. The CDR3 runs 16 residues. The V and J ends lost 2 bases and 2 bases, in that order; junction bases with no gene match: 8. Germline V gives CDR1 SGHTA, CDR2 FQGNSA. CDR3 region: CASSLPSAGRAYEQYF. The CDR3 bases are TGTGCCAGCAGCTTACCAAGTGCCGGGAGGGCCTACGAGCAGTACTTC. The complete variable domain, with remaining parts taken from reference TRBV7-2 and TRBJ2-7, reads GAGVSQSPSNKVTEKGKDVELRCDPISGHTALYWYRQSLGQGLEFLIYFQGNSAPDKSGLPSDRFSAERTGGSVSTLTIQRTQQEDSAVYLCASSLPSAGRAYEQYFGPGTRLTVT.

The CDR3 sequence: CASSNSDRLGGRPQHF. The CDR3, as DNA: TGTGCCAGCAGTAACTCCGACCGATTGGGGGGGCGGCCCCAGCATTTT. This chain links TRBV28 with TRBJ1-5, with D possibly being TRBD1 (6 bases). This CDR3 has 16 amino acids. Germline assignment: CDR1 MDHEN and CDR2 SYDVKM. V shed 5 bases and J shed 9 bases, with 23 bases lying between them.

J is TRBJ2-1 and V is TRBV27; 10 nucleotides agree with TRBD2. Germline V gene sequence: CDR1 MNHEY, CDR2 SMNVEV (reference sequence). The CDR3 covers 13 residues. Trimming at V came to 10 bases and at J to 8 bases, leaving 8 bases not matched to a gene. For the CDR3, the DNA is TGTGCCATTGCTAGCGGGAGTATTTATGAGCAGTTCTTC. Protein: CAIASGSIYEQFF.

The chain links TRBV4-1 to TRBJ1-2; TRBD1 matches at 9 bases. Germline V gene sequence: CDR1 MGHRA, CDR2 YSYEKL. The CDR3 covers 17 residues. V lost 0 bases to trimming and J lost 3 bases; unmatched junction nucleotides: 8. The DNA for the CDR3 is TGCGCCAGCAGCCAAGATGCAGGGACAGGGACGGACTATGGCTACACCTTC. It encodes CASSQDAGTGTDYGYTF.

The gene calls are TRBV14 and TRBJ1-2, with 9 positions matching TRBD1. Germline-derived CDR1 and CDR2 are SGHDN and FVKESK. This CDR3 spans 15 amino acids. Germline trimming cut 4 bases from V and 6 bases from J; bases unmatched to any gene: 9. The CDR3 loop reads CASSPGGQGRNGYTF. The CDR3 DNA reads TGTGCCAGCAGCCCAGGAGGACAGGGGAGGAATGGCTACACCTTC.

The chain employs TRBV7-2 and TRBJ2-1; TRBD2 might be the D (5 bases). Germline-derived CDR1 and CDR2 are SGHTA and FQGNSA. Trimming removed 6 bases from V and 6 bases from J, with 18 bases in between. The length of the CDR3 is 15 residues. As DNA, the CDR3 is TGTGCCAGCAGTGGGTGGGCTAGGCGGGTCAATGAGCAGTTCTTC. Translating it yields CASSGWARRVNEQFF. Looking up the rest from reference TRBV7-2 and TRBJ2-1 gives the full variable domain: GAGVSQSPSNKVTEKGKDVELRCDPISGHTALYWYRQSLGQGLEFLIYFQGNSAPDKSGLPSDRFSAERTGGSVSTLTIQRTQQEDSAVYLCASSGWARRVNEQFFGPGTRLTVL.

V gene TRBV7-3 combines with J gene TRBJ1-2, with TRBD1 matching over 10 bases. Germline V gene data show CDR1 as SGHTA and CDR2 as FQGTGA. CDR3 length equals 13 residues. The junction had 5 bases not matched to a gene; V was cut back by 5 bases and J by 8 bases. CDR3 DNA: TGTGCCAGCAGCCCGGGACAGGGGATGGGCTACACCTTC. Encoded protein: CASSPGQGMGYTF.

This chain uses TRBV11-2 with TRBJ2-7; 7 nucleotides align to TRBD2. V dropped 3 bases and J dropped 3; count of bases not matched to a gene: 8. The germline V gene encodes CDR1 SGHAT and CDR2 FQNNGV. The CDR3 has 15 amino acids. The CDR3 spells CASSLRGSSLYEQYF. The CDR3 nucleotides read TGTGCCAGCAGCTTGCGCGGGAGCTCTCTCTACGAGCAGTACTTC.

The gene calls are TRBV6-5 and TRBJ2-1, with D maybe TRBD2 (5 bases). CDR3 size: 14 residues. The germline CDR1 and CDR2 sequences are MNHEY and SVGAGI. Trimming shortened V by 6 bases and J by 0 bases, and 9 bases separated the two germline ends. CDR3 DNA: TGTGCCAGCAGGTTTAGCGACTCCTACAATGAGCAGTTCTTC. Translating it yields CASRFSDSYNEQFF.

The chain combines TRBV30 with TRBJ1-6; no firm D call. CDR3 size: 15 residues. V lost 3 bases and J 8 bases, leaving 17 bases between the germline ends. Germline CDR1 is GTSNPN and CDR2 is SVGIG (reference sequence). The CDR3 here is CAWRAGANKDSPLHF. CDR3 nucleotide sequence: TGTGCCTGGAGGGCCGGAGCAAATAAGGATTCACCCCTCCACTTT.

Regarding this clone: One end of the junction does not line up with germline, which may come from a read error. The CDR3 loop reads CASSLWTGTFAGELFF. CDR3 nucleotides: TGTGCCAGCAGTCTATGGACAGGGACGTTCGCCGGGGAGCTGTTTTTT. This rearrangement joins TRBV28 to TRBJ2-2; 8 bases match TRBD1. Germline assignment: CDR1 MDHEN and CDR2 SYDVKM. CDR3 size: 16 residues.

CDR3 sequence: CASSLEQGKNTEAFF. CDR3 DNA: TGTGCCAGCAGCTTGGAACAGGGTAAGAACACTGAAGCTTTCTTT. The chain joins TRBV7-2 to TRBJ1-1; TRBD1 might be the D (6 bases). The germline gives CDR1 SGHTA, CDR2 FQGNSA. Trimming removed 3 bases from V and 1 base from J, with 12 bases in between. The CDR3 is 15 residues long.

This chain connects TRBV27 to TRBJ1-1, with TRBD1 matching 9 bases. With 6 bases clipped from V and 4 bases from J, the junction kept 0 bases outside the gene matches. The CDR3 spans 12 residues. Per the germline V gene, CDR1 is MNHEY and CDR2 is SMNVEV (reference sequence). The CDR3 region has the DNA TGTGCCAGCAGGACAGGGGGCACTGAAGCTTTCTTT. Its translation: CASRTGGTEAFF.

The CDR3 region is CSVGSGTSFSKNIQYF. In DNA form, the CDR3 reads TGCAGCGTTGGTTCCGGGACAAGTTTTTCCAAAAACATTCAGTACTTC. The rearrangement uses TRBV29-1 and TRBJ2-4; D possibly corresponds to TRBD1 (6 bases). V was shortened by 4 bases and J by 2 bases, with 18 bases between the two germline ends. Germline CDR1 and CDR2: SQVTM and ANQGSEA. This CDR3 has 16 amino acids.

The chain has TRBV10-3 and TRBJ2-5; the D gene is possibly TRBD2 (6 bases). There are 13 residues in the CDR3. The germline V gene encodes CDR1 ENHRY and CDR2 SYGVKD. The V end lost 4 bases, the J end lost 5 bases, and 11 bases lay between the germline ends. The CDR3 region is CAISGGLWETQYF. Here the CDR3 DNA reads TGTGCCATCAGTGGGGGACTTTGGGAGACCCAGTACTTC.